This T cell receptor beta chain appears in the sequencing data of a study of shared clonotypes between healthy human individuals. This table comes from immunoSEQ multiplex PCR, and its TCRdb copy is limited to in-frame clones, with some not included. The table includes about 490,000 clones, over 65% detected once. The CDR3 contains 14 residues. The germline gives CDR1 SGDLS, CDR2 YYNGEE. The ends lost 3 bases at V and 2 bases at J; junction bases unmatched: 4. The TCR sequence derives from a woman between 40 and 50 years old in good health. Some clones in this sample may be carry-over from other donors' samples. This sequence joins TRBV9 and TRBJ2-5; TRBD2 aligns across 7 bases. Sequencing was done on a sample of PBMCs. CDR3 in DNA: TGTGCCAGCAGCGAGGGACTATCTCAAGAGACCCAGTACTTC. It specifies CASSEGLSQETQYF. The whole variable domain, remainder taken from reference TRBV9 and TRBJ2-5, is DSGVTQTPKHLITATGQRVTLRCSPRSGDLSVYWYQQSLDQGLQFLIQYYNGEERAKGNILERFSAQQFPDLHSELNLSSLELGDSALYFCASSEGLSQETQYFGPGTRLLVL.